The clone carrying this T cell receptor (beta chain) was seen once. This specimen comes from a study of blood T cell repertoires in COVID-19. Study-wide background: Sites across the United States, Italy and Spain contributed samples from acute and convalescent COVID-19. PBMCs, B-cell-depleted T cells, or T cells provided the cDNA or gDNA that made up the material.

Authors' data handling: Amplification of reference gene primers was used by the study to estimate nucleated cell counts. Produced via immunoSEQ multiplex PCR; TCRdb's table is partial and in-frame only. V and J calls and clone size are given by that table; D and trimming were obtained from the DNA. Of around 100,000 clones listed, less than 85% are singletons. CDR1 and CDR2 (germline): SGHAT, FQNNGV. The CDR3 consists of 12 residues. The V gene lost 5 bases and the J gene lost 8 bases, with 12 bases spanning the gap. The specimen sequenced was peripheral blood. The sequence came from an older man with active or convalescent COVID-19. The rearrangement joins TRBV11-2 to TRBJ1-2; D ambiguous. CDR3 sequence: CASSISGIGYTF. CDR3 coding DNA: TGTGCCAGCAGCATTTCAGGAATCGGCTACACCTTC.